This passage covers 26 T cell receptor beta chains from one sample sequenced in a study of blood T cell repertoires in COVID-19. The assay was immunoSEQ multiplex PCR, and TCRdb's table has in-frame clones only and misses some. The table includes around 200,000 clones, roughly 85% detected once. Sequencing was carried out using peripheral blood. Source of these receptors: a human donor with active or convalescent COVID-19. The donor label of this sample is uncertain.

V gene TRBV2 combines with J gene TRBJ1-2; 7 bases match TRBD1. The germline V gene encodes CDR1 SNHLY and CDR2 FYNNEI. With 5 bases clipped from V and 5 bases from J, the junction kept 8 bases outside the gene matches. The CDR3 is made up of 14 amino acids. CDR3: CASSQGGQYYGYTF. The CDR3 coding sequence is TGTGCCAGCAGTCAAGGGGGACAGTATTATGGCTACACCTTC.

V usage is TRBV29-1 and J usage is TRBJ1-4; D is uncertain. Per germline, CDR1 SQVTM and CDR2 ANQGSEA. The CDR3 covers 13 residues. V dropped 4 bases and J dropped 8 bases, with 14 bases sitting between them. CDR3 sequence reads: CSVASRIWEKLFF. CDR3 nucleotide sequence: TGCAGCGTTGCGTCGAGGATTTGGGAAAAACTGTTTTTT.

V gene TRBV28 combines with J gene TRBJ2-2, with 8 bases identical to TRBD1. This CDR3 is built from 16 residues. CDR1 and CDR2 from the germline V gene are MDHEN and SYDVKM. V lost 5 bases to trimming and J lost 6 bases; unmatched junction nucleotides: 11. CDR3 residues: CASSRYGQGRAGELFF. In DNA form, the CDR3 reads TGTGCCAGCAGTCGATACGGACAGGGCAGGGCCGGGGAGCTGTTTTTT.

V and J are TRBV19 and TRBJ1-3; D perhaps matches TRBD1 (6 bases). The CDR3 is made up of 16 amino acids. Looked up from germline, CDR1 is LNHDA and CDR2 is SQIVND (reference sequence). Trimming removed 5 bases at V and 0 bases at J, with 14 bases between. CDR3 nucleotides: TGTGCCAGTAGTCCTAGGACAGCCCGCTCTGGAAACACCATATATTTT. Encoded protein: CASSPRTARSGNTIYF.

The DNA of the CDR3 is TGTGCCAGCAGCTTATCCGGCTCCTATAATTCACCCCTCCACTTT. This gives the protein CASSLSGSYNSPLHF. The chain employs TRBV7-9 and TRBJ1-6; D ambiguous. CDR1 and CDR2 (germline): SEHNR, FQNEAQ (reference sequence). V was shortened by 2 bases and J by 0 bases, with 5 bases between the two germline ends. This CDR3 region has 15 residues.

The chain is built from TRBV12-5 and TRBJ2-3; TRBD2 aligns across 12 bases. Germline values: CDR1 LGHNT, CDR2 FRNRAP. The CDR3 length is 14 residues. With 6 bases clipped from V and 10 bases from J, the junction kept 8 bases outside the gene matches. The CDR3 coding sequence is TGTGCTAGTGGCCCTAGCGGGGGGGCCCGGCCGCAGTATTTT. It translates to CASGPSGGARPQYF.

The gene calls are TRBV5-4 and TRBJ2-5; 10 positions match TRBD2. The V and J ends lost 4 bases and 4 bases, in that order; junction bases with no gene match: 7. Germline V gene lookup returns CDR1 SGHNT and CDR2 YYREEE (reference sequence). The CDR3 runs to 15 residues. The CDR3 loop is CASSVLAGVRETQYF. As DNA, the CDR3 is TGTGCCAGCAGCGTTCTAGCGGGAGTCCGAGAGACCCAGTACTTC.

The gene calls are TRBV3-1 (or the pseudogene TRBV3-2) and TRBJ2-2; 7 positions match TRBD2. The CDR3 consists of 15 residues. Germline V gives CDR1 LGHDT, CDR2 YNNKEL (reference sequence). J lost 3 bases, V lost 0 bases, and 1 base had no gene match. CDR3 residues: CASSQDSGYTGELFF. The CDR3 DNA sequence: TGTGCCAGCAGCCAAGATAGCGGGTACACCGGGGAGCTGTTTTTT.

This sequence joins TRBV7-7 and TRBJ2-7; TRBD2 agrees at 10 bases. The CDR3 sequence is 15 residues long. Trimming at V came to 5 bases and at J to 5 bases, leaving 9 bases not matched to a gene. Per the germline V gene, CDR1 is SSHAT and CDR2 is FNYEAQ (reference sequence). The DNA for the CDR3 is TGTGCCAGCAGCAAAGGTGGGCTAGCGGGGGACGAGCAGTACTTC. Amino acids: CASSKGGLAGDEQYF.

V usage is TRBV18 and J usage is TRBJ2-3; TRBD1 aligns across 8 bases. The CDR3 contains 16 residues. The V gene's germline CDR1 is KGHSH and CDR2 LQKENI. After removal of 6 bases from V and 3 bases from J, the junction contained 11 bases not matched to a gene. The CDR3 DNA is TGTGCCAGCTCCTTCGGACAGGGAGAGGGGACAGATACGCAGTATTTT. Protein: CASSFGQGEGTDTQYF. Full variable domain (outside the CDR3, taken from reference TRBV18 and TRBJ2-3): NAGVMQNPRHLVRRRGQEARLRCSPMKGHSHVYWYRQLPEEGLKFMVYLQKENIIDESGMPKERFSAEFPKEGPSILRIQQVVRGDSAAYFCASSFGQGEGTDTQYFGPGTRLTVL.

CDR3 loop: CASSYLIPRVREKGGAREQYF. CDR3 sequence (DNA): TGTGCCAGCAGTTACTTGATCCCCCGAGTCAGGGAAAAAGGAGGGGCGCGGGAGCAGTACTTC. The V call is TRBV6-2 or TRBV6-3, the J call TRBJ2-7; possible D gene TRBD2, 6 bases. The germline CDR1 and CDR2 sequences are MNHEY and SVGEGT. The V and J ends lost 1 base and 7 bases respectively, with 35 bases between them. CDR3 length: 21 amino acids.

This rearrangement joins TRBV7-9 to TRBJ1-2, with D maybe TRBD1 (6 bases). Looked up from germline, CDR1 is SEHNR and CDR2 is FQNEAQ (reference sequence). The V gene lost 0 bases and the J gene lost 4 bases, with 9 bases spanning the gap. The CDR3 sequence is 14 residues long. CDR3 sequence: CASSLAQGFYGYTF. The DNA for the CDR3 is TGTGCCAGCAGCTTAGCCCAGGGGTTCTATGGCTACACCTTC. Drawing the rest from reference TRBV7-9 and TRBJ1-2, the complete variable domain is DTGVSQNPRHKITKRGQNVTFRCDPISEHNRLYWYRQTLGQGPEFLTYFQNEAQLEKSRLLSDRFSAERPKGSFSTLEIQRTEQGDSAMYLCASSLAQGFYGYTFGSGTRLTVV.

DNA for the CDR3: TGTGCCAGTCAACGGGGGGGGCGCCGTGAGACCCAGTACTTC. Residues: CASQRGGRRETQYF. The rearrangement joins TRBV7-2 to TRBJ2-5, with TRBD2 matching over 8 bases. From germline, CDR1 is SGHTA and CDR2 FQGNSA. Trimming removed 9 bases from V and 5 bases from J; junction bases left unmatched: 11. CDR3 length: 14 amino acids. The variable domain in full, completed from reference TRBV7-2 and TRBJ2-5, reads GAGVSQSPSNKVTEKGKDVELRCDPISGHTALYWYRQSLGQGLEFLIYFQGNSAPDKSGLPSDRFSAERTGGSVSTLTIQRTQQEDSAVYLCASQRGGRRETQYFGPGTRLLVL.

The rearrangement links TRBV6-5 to TRBJ2-1, with a tentative D call TRBD1 (6 bases). Trimming cost V 2 bases and J 6 bases, with 8 bases left between them. Germline V lookup: CDR1 MNHEY, CDR2 SVGAGI. The CDR3 is 13 amino acids. In DNA, the CDR3 is TGTGCCAGCAGTTACAACAGGGCCAATGAGCAGTTCTTC. Protein product: CASSYNRANEQFF.

This clone was recorded once. J is TRBJ1-1 and V is TRBV4-1, with D possibly matching TRBD1 (5 bases). Between the trimmed V and J ends, which lost 4 bases and 3 bases, there was a span of 21 bases. The CDR3 runs 17 residues. CDR1 and CDR2 (germline): MGHRA, YSYEKL. The CDR3 bases are TGCGCCAGCAGCCTCCTCGGGGGGAGGTCGTGGGACACTGAAGCTTTCTTT. Protein: CASSLLGGRSWDTEAFF.

The rearrangement links TRBV7-2 to TRBJ2-3; 7 nucleotides match TRBD2. The V gene end was trimmed by 2 bases and the J gene end by 2 bases; junction bases not matched to a gene: 13. The CDR3 is 18 residues long. From germline, CDR1 is SGHTA and CDR2 FQGNSA. The CDR3 DNA reads TGTGCCAGCAGCTTAAGATGGGCTCGGGGGGTGGTCACAGATACGCAGTATTTT. Translated, it gives CASSLRWARGVVTDTQYF.

Written as DNA, the CDR3 is TGTGCCAGCTCACCAGGGGGACAGGTGAATCAGCCCCAGCATTTT. Protein product: CASSPGGQVNQPQHF. The chain links TRBV18 to TRBJ1-5; TRBD1 matches 8 bases. This CDR3 is built from 15 residues. The V gene's germline CDR1 is KGHSH and CDR2 LQKENI. V lost 2 bases, J lost 4 bases, and 4 bases stayed unmatched.

The chain is built from TRBV20-1 and TRBJ1-2; TRBD1 agrees at 9 bases. The CDR3 covers 16 residues. The trim removed 3 bases at V and 4 bases at J, leaving 12 bases unmatched. CDR1 and CDR2 (germline): DFQATT, SNEGSKA (reference sequence). For the CDR3, the DNA is TGCAGTGCTAGTACAGGGGGCTCCAGCCCCTCCTATGGCTACACCTTC. This codes for CSASTGGSSPSYGYTF.

The J gene is TRBJ2-7, the V gene TRBV11-3; unclear D gene. Germline V gene sequence: CDR1 SGHNT, CDR2 YENEEA. The V and J ends lost 0 bases and 0 bases respectively, with 6 bases between them. CDR3 length: 14 amino acids. CDR3 sequence: CASSLDPSSYEQYF. Here the CDR3 DNA reads TGTGCCAGCAGCTTAGACCCCAGCTCCTACGAGCAGTACTTC. Filled out from reference TRBV11-3 and TRBJ2-7, the complete variable domain reads EAGVVQSPRYKIIEKKQPVAFWCNPISGHNTLYWYLQNLGQGPELLIRYENEEAVDDSQLPKDRFSAERLKGVDSTLKIQPAELGDSAVYLCASSLDPSSYEQYFGPGTRLTVT.

This clone has a single count. V and J are TRBV5-4 and TRBJ2-7, with no clear D. This CDR3 region has 16 residues. V shed 2 bases and J shed 4 bases, with 19 bases lying between them. CDR1 SGHNT and CDR2 YYREEE come from the germline V gene (reference sequence). In nucleotides, the CDR3 is TGTGCCAGCAGCTTTCTAGGTACGCCGCGCTTTTACGAGCAGTACTTC. Residues: CASSFLGTPRFYEQYF.

In its sample, this clone was seen once. J is TRBJ2-7 and V is TRBV24-1; D gene unclear. V was pared by 10 bases and J by 1 base, with 13 bases between. The germline V gene has CDR1 KGHDR and CDR2 SFDVKD. The CDR3 contains 13 residues. The CDR3 DNA is TGTGCCACTAACGTCGGGTTATCCTACGAGCAGTACTTC. Translating gives CATNVGLSYEQYF.

This chain links TRBV10-2 with TRBJ2-1, with D perhaps matching TRBD2 (7 bases). CDR3 length equals 14 residues. CDR1 is WSHSY and CDR2 is SAAADI in the germline V gene. V lost 5 bases and J 5 bases, leaving 13 bases between the germline ends. DNA for the CDR3: TGCGCCAGCAGTACTAAAGGGGGGGACAATGAGCAGTTCTTC. Translated: CASSTKGGDNEQFF.

This rearrangement joins TRBV7-2 to TRBJ2-2; D not certain. Deletions cut 2 bases from V and 0 bases from J, with 16 bases between. Germline lookup yields CDR1 SGHTA and CDR2 FQGNSA. CDR3 length: 18 amino acids. CDR3 DNA: TGTGCCAGCAGCTTAAGAGTCTACGCACTCGCGAACACCGGGGAGCTGTTTTTT. Translating gives CASSLRVYALANTGELFF.

The chain has TRBV19 and TRBJ1-1; the match to TRBD1 covers 8 bases. CDR1 and CDR2 (germline): LNHDA, SQIVND (reference sequence). This CDR3 contains 14 residues. With 6 bases clipped from V and 1 base from J, the junction kept 4 bases outside the gene matches. The CDR3 DNA reads as TGTGCCAGTAGCCGACAGGGGAAGAACACTGAAGCTTTCTTT. Translating it yields CASSRQGKNTEAFF.

The genes are TRBV9 and TRBJ2-1; 12 bases match TRBD1. The CDR3 spans 22 residues. Germline-derived CDR1 and CDR2 are SGDLS and YYNGEE. The V and J ends lost 4 bases and 6 bases, in that order; junction bases with no gene match: 26. This CDR3 is CASSLTGTGGDLLSGRANEQFF. As DNA, the CDR3 is TGTGCCAGCAGCCTTACCGGGACAGGGGGCGATCTCCTCAGCGGGAGGGCCAATGAGCAGTTCTTC.

The chain has TRBV2 and TRBJ2-1; D is possibly TRBD1 (6 bases). Germline assignment: CDR1 SNHLY and CDR2 FYNNEI. V was clipped by 2 bases and J by 5 bases, with 16 bases between them. CDR3 length equals 16 residues. CDR3 region: CASSEIRQVDHNEQFF. CDR3 nucleotide sequence: TGTGCCAGCAGTGAAATAAGACAGGTGGACCACAATGAGCAGTTCTTC.